The clone carrying this TCR beta chain was recorded many times. Its antigen remains unidentified. The data were taken from a study of response to subunit inactivated influenza vaccine. General study results and limits: New T cells are recruited in small numbers by each seasonal influenza vaccination, according to the authors' suggestion.

One entry per CDR3 protein results from TCRdb running MiXCR on the RT-PCR reads. The table includes 650,000 to 850,000 distinct CDR3 sequences, approximately 15% detected once. The CDR3 contains 12 residues. The V and J ends lost 6 bases and 7 bases respectively, with 10 bases between them. The source material was PBMCs from blood, sampled around two weeks before vaccination. The clonotype originates from a man between 50 and 59 years old who received an inactivated influenza vaccine. The V and J genes are TRBV12-3 or TRBV12-4 and TRBJ1-5; no reliable D call. The CDR3 loop reads CASSLGTQPQHF. The CDR3 DNA reads TGTGCCAGCAGCCTTGGCACCCAGCCCCAGCATTTT.